These 31 T cell receptor beta chains originate from one sample sequenced in a study of post-analysis software for immune sequencing data. Overall study findings and caveats: Compared with controls, patients had more of about 5 TRBV segments, including TRBV5-6, TRBV5-1 and TRBV20-1.

The library was made from cDNA and included unique molecular identifiers. One entry per CDR3 protein, called by TCRdb with MiXCR from the PCR reads. The repertoire holds 800,000 to 950,000 distinct CDR3 sequences, with around 53% as singletons. The antigens these receptors bind are not known. The sequenced sample consisted of blood. These receptors came from a girl aged 5 to 17 with multiple sclerosis.

This rearrangement joins TRBV29-1 to TRBJ2-1, with 11 bases matching TRBD2. After removal of 6 bases from V and 4 bases from J, the junction contained 8 bases not matched to a gene. The CDR3 is 15 amino acids. Germline assignment: CDR1 SQVTM and CDR2 ANQGSEA. CDR3 protein: CSVRSTSGVYNEQFF. The DNA of the CDR3 is TGCAGCGTACGCTCGACTAGCGGGGTATACAATGAGCAGTTCTTC.

The sample holds many counts of this clonotype. The V and J genes are TRBV29-1 and TRBJ2-1; D is ambiguous. CDR3 length equals 14 residues. CDR1 and CDR2 from the germline V gene are SQVTM and ANQGSEA. V was pared by 7 bases and J by 0 bases, with 13 bases between. The CDR3 region has the DNA TGCAGCGCTCAGACTTCTCGCTCCTACAATGAGCAGTTCTTC. This translates into CSAQTSRSYNEQFF.

The chain links TRBV20-1 to TRBJ2-7; perhaps TRBD1 as D (5 bases). V was pared by 6 bases and J by 8 bases, with 14 bases between. Germline CDR1 and CDR2: DFQATT and SNEGSKA (reference sequence). The CDR3 totals 11 residues. In nucleotides, the CDR3 is TGCAGTGCACTCGACAGTTTTAAGCAGTACTTC. This sequence encodes CSALDSFKQYF.

V gene TRBV5-5 combines with J gene TRBJ2-5; maybe TRBD2 (5 bases). Trimming left V 2 bases short and J 5 bases short, with 16 bases between. Germline lookup yields CDR1 SGHKS and CDR2 YYEKEE (reference sequence). The length of the CDR3 is 15 residues. The CDR3 coding sequence is TGTGCCAGCAGCTTTGAAGGACGGGCGGGTGAGACCCAGTACTTC. It translates to CASSFEGRAGETQYF. Together with reference TRBV5-5 and TRBJ2-5, the CDR3 gives the full variable domain: DAGVTQSPTHLIKTRGQQVTLRCSPISGHKSVSWYQQVLGQGPQFIFQYYEKEERGRGNFPDRFSARQFPNYSSELNVNALLLGDSALYLCASSFEGRAGETQYFGPGTRLLVL.

This sequence joins TRBV27 and TRBJ2-1; D remains ambiguous. Trimming removed 3 bases from V and 10 bases from J, with 16 bases in between. This CDR3 spans 14 amino acids. Germline CDR1 reads MNHEY; CDR2 reads SMNVEV (reference sequence). The CDR3 region has the DNA TGTGCCAGCAGTTTTGGGTCCAGAGAAGGAGAGCAGTTCTTC. Residues: CASSFGSREGEQFF.

The J gene is TRBJ1-4, the V gene TRBV12-3 or TRBV12-4; D gene ambiguous. V was clipped by 6 bases and J by 2 bases, with 13 bases between them. The CDR3 has 15 amino acids. The chain's CDR3 is CASRNLPGTNEKLFF. DNA for the CDR3: TGTGCCAGCAGAAACCTCCCCGGGACTAATGAAAAACTGTTTTTT.

In its sample, this clonotype was seen once. V and J are TRBV27 and TRBJ2-5; D remains ambiguous. Trimming took 5 bases from V and 2 from J, leaving 9 bases between them. CDR1 and CDR2 from the germline V gene are MNHEY and SMNVEV (reference sequence). The CDR3 runs to 13 residues. DNA for the CDR3: TGTGCCAGCAGTCGGTGGCAACAAGAGACCCAGTACTTC. This sequence encodes CASSRWQQETQYF.

The rearrangement uses TRBV29-1 and TRBJ1-1, with a weak D call TRBD1 (5 bases). Between the trimmed V and J ends, which lost 5 bases and 3 bases, there was a span of 13 bases. CDR1 and CDR2 (germline): SQVTM, ANQGSEA. This CDR3 has 13 amino acids. Here the CDR3 reads CSVKRGGDTEAFF. As DNA, the CDR3 is TGCAGCGTTAAACGGGGAGGGGACACTGAAGCTTTCTTT.

The chain combines TRBV3-1 with TRBJ1-1; D may be TRBD1 (5 bases). The CDR3 consists of 13 residues. Per germline, CDR1 LGHDT and CDR2 YNNKEL (reference sequence). Trimming took 0 bases from V and 6 from J, leaving 8 bases between them. CDR3 loop: CASSQDLGAEAFF. The CDR3 DNA follows: TGTGCCAGCAGCCAAGATCTGGGGGCTGAAGCTTTCTTT. Based on the CDR3 plus reference TRBV3-1 and TRBJ1-1, the full variable domain is DTAVSQTPKYLVTQMGNDKSIKCEQNLGHDTMYWYKQDSKKFLKIMFSYNNKELIINETVPNRFSPKSPDKAHLNLHINSLELGDSAVYFCASSQDLGAEAFFGQGTRLTVV.

This clonotype showed up just a few times. V and J are TRBV7-9 and TRBJ2-3; tentatively, D is TRBD1 or TRBD2 (5 bases each). Per the germline V gene, CDR1 is SEHNR and CDR2 is FQNEAQ (reference sequence). This CDR3 has 17 amino acids. Deletions cut 5 bases from V and 4 bases from J, with 22 bases between. The CDR3 is CASSPVGRLLTADTQYF. The CDR3 coding sequence is TGTGCCAGCAGCCCCGTGGGACGACTATTAACTGCAGATACGCAGTATTTT.

The chain couples TRBV7-9 to TRBJ2-1; maybe TRBD1 (5 bases). Trimming took 6 bases from V and 8 from J, leaving 20 bases between them. The CDR3 is made up of 15 amino acids. The germline V gene has CDR1 SEHNR and CDR2 FQNEAQ (reference sequence). The CDR3: CASRARGPGKDEQFF. DNA for the CDR3: TGTGCCAGCAGAGCAAGAGGTCCAGGGAAAGATGAGCAGTTCTTC. Supplemented by reference TRBV7-9 and TRBJ2-1, the full variable domain reads DTGVSQNPRHKITKRGQNVTFRCDPISEHNRLYWYRQTLGQGPEFLTYFQNEAQLEKSRLLSDRFSAERPKGSFSTLEIQRTEQGDSAMYLCASRARGPGKDEQFFGPGTRLTVL.

The chain is built from TRBV20-1 and TRBJ2-4, with TRBD2 matching over 10 bases. The CDR3 is made up of 14 amino acids. The J segment lost 13 bases and the V segment lost 5 bases, leaving 14 bases of the junction unmatched. CDR1 is DFQATT and CDR2 is SNEGSKA in the germline V gene (reference sequence). In DNA, the CDR3 is TGCAGTGCTCCCAGGAGCGGGAGGGCCGAGGAGCAGTACTTC. This sequence encodes CSAPRSGRAEEQYF.

This clonotype showed up just a few times. The V gene is TRBV20-1, the J gene TRBJ2-5; D might be TRBD1 or TRBD2, each matching 5 bases. The CDR3 length is 14 residues. The germline V gene has CDR1 DFQATT and CDR2 SNEGSKA (reference sequence). Trimming pared 3 bases from V and 5 bases from J, leaving 16 bases between. The CDR3 DNA sequence: TGCAGTGCTAGCCGTAGCGTGAAGGGGGAGACCCAGTACTTC. Residues: CSASRSVKGETQYF.

The sample holds a few counts of this clonotype. J is TRBJ2-3 and V is TRBV18; no clear D. Germline V CDR1 and CDR2: KGHSH, LQKENI. There are 14 residues in the CDR3. V lost 0 bases and J 6 bases, leaving 10 bases between the germline ends. This CDR3 is CASSPPAGVDTQYF. The CDR3 coding sequence is TGTGCCAGCTCACCACCGGCAGGTGTGGATACGCAGTATTTT.

The chain couples TRBV29-1 to TRBJ2-7; D is possibly TRBD2 (6 bases). CDR1 and CDR2 (germline): SQVTM, ANQGSEA. This CDR3 region has 14 residues. Between the trimmed V and J ends, which lost 6 bases and 1 base, there was a span of 16 bases. Here the CDR3 DNA reads TGCAGCGTCCTCGGGGAGGCGGTTTCCTACGAGCAGTACTTC. As protein: CSVLGEAVSYEQYF.

V and J are TRBV30 and TRBJ2-1, with a possible D match to TRBD2 (5 bases). The germline CDR1 and CDR2 sequences are GTSNPN and SVGIG (reference sequence). This CDR3 has 13 residues. Deletions cut 7 bases from V and 0 bases from J, with 10 bases between. The CDR3 sequence: CALGADSYNEQFF. CDR3 in DNA: TGTGCCTTGGGAGCGGACTCCTACAATGAGCAGTTCTTC.

A few counts support this clonotype. The chain's CDR3 is CSAGHSDTQYF. Written as DNA, the CDR3 is TGCAGCGCTGGACACTCAGATACGCAGTATTTT. The genes are TRBV29-1 and TRBJ2-3; TRBD1 is a possible D gene (5 bases). V lost 7 bases, J lost 4 bases, and 9 bases lay in between. Germline-derived CDR1 and CDR2 are SQVTM and ANQGSEA. The CDR3 sequence is 11 residues long.

J is TRBJ2-1 and V is TRBV11-1, with 7 positions matching TRBD1. This CDR3 contains 14 residues. Germline lookup yields CDR1 SGHAT and CDR2 FQDESV (reference sequence). The ends lost 1 base at V and 12 bases at J; junction bases unmatched: 9. CDR3 sequence reads: CASSLDRSGGRQFF. In nucleotides, the CDR3 is TGTGCCAGCAGCTTAGACCGTTCAGGGGGAAGGCAGTTCTTC.

The V and J genes are TRBV20-1 and TRBJ2-1; 11 nucleotides align to TRBD2. V shed 3 bases and J 4 bases; nucleotides not matched to a gene: 14. The CDR3 spans 18 residues. Germline loops: CDR1 DFQATT, CDR2 SNEGSKA (reference sequence). The chain's CDR3 is CSASRSGLAGGPYNEQFF. DNA for the CDR3: TGCAGTGCTAGCCGCTCGGGATTAGCGGGAGGGCCGTACAATGAGCAGTTCTTC.

The chain uses TRBV4-1 and TRBJ1-5, with TRBD1 as a possible D gene (5 bases). In germline, CDR1 is MGHRA, CDR2 YSYEKL. This CDR3 region has 17 residues. The ends were cut back, 0 bases at V and 2 bases at J, with 14 bases in the middle. The CDR3 region has the DNA TGCGCCAGCAGCCAAGAACCAGTCGGGGGTGGCAATCAGCCCCAGCATTTT. It translates to CASSQEPVGGGNQPQHF.

The chain combines TRBV19 with TRBJ2-5; possibly TRBD2 for D (5 bases). Judging by the DNA end, TRBJ2-7 fits better; the J call may be wrong. The germline CDR1 and CDR2 sequences are LNHDA and SQIVND (reference sequence). The CDR3 runs to 14 residues. The chain's CDR3 is CASSTAGLNYEQYF. The CDR3 region has the DNA TGTGCCAGTAGTACGGCGGGTTTGAACTACGAGCAGTACTTC.

The rearrangement links TRBV29-1 to TRBJ1-2, with D perhaps matching TRBD1 (6 bases). In germline, CDR1 is SQVTM, CDR2 ANQGSEA. The CDR3 runs 15 residues. V was shortened by 6 bases and J by 1 base, with 18 bases between the two germline ends. CDR3 sequence (DNA): TGCAGCGTCCAAACACCGCAGGGGAATAACTATGGCTACACCTTC. Amino acid sequence: CSVQTPQGNNYGYTF.

The chain carries TRBV30 and TRBJ1-2, with D possibly TRBD1 on 6 matching bases. Trimming took 0 bases from V and 12 from J, leaving 11 bases between them. CDR3 length: 11 amino acids. Germline V gene data show CDR1 as GTSNPN and CDR2 as SVGIG (reference sequence). The CDR3, as DNA: TGTGCCTGGAGTGTACCTGGGGGCCACACCTTC. It encodes CAWSVPGGHTF.

The V gene is TRBV27, the J gene TRBJ2-3; D gene unclear. V lost 2 bases and J 12 bases, leaving 15 bases between the germline ends. The CDR3 is 13 amino acids. Germline CDR1 and CDR2: MNHEY and SMNVEV (reference sequence). CDR3: CASSLEDGPFQYF. The CDR3 DNA reads TGTGCCAGCAGTTTAGAGGACGGCCCTTTCCAGTATTTT.

This clonotype was recorded once. The chain links TRBV7-2 to TRBJ2-3, with 10 positions matching TRBD2. This CDR3 is 16 amino acids long. The trim removed 1 base at V and 6 bases at J, leaving 7 bases unmatched. The germline gives CDR1 SGHTA, CDR2 FQGNSA. The CDR3 DNA reads TGTGCCAGCAGCTTAGTTCTAGCGGGGGCCATTGATACGCAGTATTTT. Translated: CASSLVLAGAIDTQYF.

This rearrangement joins TRBV7-9 to TRBJ2-1, with TRBD1 matching 7 bases. Germline V gives CDR1 SEHNR, CDR2 FQNEAQ (reference sequence). The CDR3 has 13 residues. With V trimmed by 3 bases and J by 9 bases, 5 bases remained unmatched. The chain's CDR3 is CASSFRQGSEQFF. CDR3 in DNA: TGTGCCAGCAGCTTCAGACAGGGAAGTGAGCAGTTCTTC.

This rearrangement joins TRBV7-9 to TRBJ2-5; 7 bases map to TRBD1. Germline V gene sequence: CDR1 SEHNR, CDR2 FQNEAQ (reference sequence). The CDR3 runs to 15 residues. J lost 4 bases, V lost 2 bases, and 7 bases had no gene match. The CDR3 region is CASSLTMTGRETQYF. In nucleotides, the CDR3 is TGTGCCAGCAGCTTAACAATGACAGGGAGAGAGACCCAGTACTTC.

V gene TRBV12-3 or TRBV12-4 combines with J gene TRBJ2-1; 9 nucleotides agree with TRBD2. The CDR3 is made up of 14 amino acids. V trimming: 5 bases; J trimming: 3 bases; junction bases outside the gene matches: 2. As DNA, the CDR3 is TGTGCCAGCAGTCCTAGCGGGGACTACAATGAGCAGTTCTTC. Amino acid sequence: CASSPSGDYNEQFF.

This clonotype has more than one count but fewer than ten. J is TRBJ2-7 and V is TRBV12-3 or TRBV12-4; weak D call: TRBD1 (6 bases). The CDR3 contains 14 residues. The V gene lost 4 bases and the J gene lost 6 bases, with 16 bases spanning the gap. CDR3 sequence reads: CASSWARTVGEQYF. The CDR3 coding sequence is TGTGCCAGCAGTTGGGCCAGGACAGTTGGCGAGCAGTACTTC.

The chain employs TRBV3-1 and TRBJ2-1; 7 bases are shared with TRBD2. Germline V CDR1 and CDR2: LGHDT, YNNKEL (reference sequence). The CDR3 is made up of 18 amino acids. With V trimmed by 0 bases and J by 0 bases, 8 bases remained unmatched. DNA for the CDR3: TGTGCCAGCAGCCAAGATAGACTAGCCGGAAGCTCCTACAATGAGCAGTTCTTC. Protein: CASSQDRLAGSSYNEQFF.

V usage is TRBV7-9 and J usage is TRBJ2-3; 9 bases are a match to TRBD2. The V and J ends lost 6 bases and 2 bases, in that order; junction bases with no gene match: 12. The CDR3 sequence is 17 residues long. Germline V gives CDR1 SEHNR, CDR2 FQNEAQ (reference sequence). As DNA, the CDR3 is TGTGCCAGCAGGCCCCAAATAGCGGGGGCCGTCACAGATACGCAGTATTTT. This codes for CASRPQIAGAVTDTQYF.